This T cell receptor (beta chain) was retrieved from a study of blood T cells in healthy people across ages. Donation came from healthy Caucasian individuals in Russia who were aged roughly 6 to 95. Sample-barcoded 5' priming and a J-beta primer mix drove a second PCR of about 6 to 11 cycles. Each CDR3 protein gets one entry after TCRdb re-called the 5' RACE reads with MiXCR. The table has more than 800,000 distinct CDR3 sequences, more than 25% seen once; the top ten hold around 16%. The source of this sequence is a woman aged 80 or over in good health. The sample consisted of blood.

CDR3 sequence reads: CASSLLVGLQETQYF. CDR3 DNA sequence: TGTGCCAGCAGCTTACTAGTGGGGCTACAAGAGACCCAGTACTTC. V usage is TRBV7-2 and J usage is TRBJ2-5, with a possible D match to TRBD1 (5 bases). V dropped 2 bases and J dropped 2 bases, with 12 bases sitting between them. The CDR3 runs 15 residues. From germline, CDR1 is SGHTA and CDR2 FQGNSA.